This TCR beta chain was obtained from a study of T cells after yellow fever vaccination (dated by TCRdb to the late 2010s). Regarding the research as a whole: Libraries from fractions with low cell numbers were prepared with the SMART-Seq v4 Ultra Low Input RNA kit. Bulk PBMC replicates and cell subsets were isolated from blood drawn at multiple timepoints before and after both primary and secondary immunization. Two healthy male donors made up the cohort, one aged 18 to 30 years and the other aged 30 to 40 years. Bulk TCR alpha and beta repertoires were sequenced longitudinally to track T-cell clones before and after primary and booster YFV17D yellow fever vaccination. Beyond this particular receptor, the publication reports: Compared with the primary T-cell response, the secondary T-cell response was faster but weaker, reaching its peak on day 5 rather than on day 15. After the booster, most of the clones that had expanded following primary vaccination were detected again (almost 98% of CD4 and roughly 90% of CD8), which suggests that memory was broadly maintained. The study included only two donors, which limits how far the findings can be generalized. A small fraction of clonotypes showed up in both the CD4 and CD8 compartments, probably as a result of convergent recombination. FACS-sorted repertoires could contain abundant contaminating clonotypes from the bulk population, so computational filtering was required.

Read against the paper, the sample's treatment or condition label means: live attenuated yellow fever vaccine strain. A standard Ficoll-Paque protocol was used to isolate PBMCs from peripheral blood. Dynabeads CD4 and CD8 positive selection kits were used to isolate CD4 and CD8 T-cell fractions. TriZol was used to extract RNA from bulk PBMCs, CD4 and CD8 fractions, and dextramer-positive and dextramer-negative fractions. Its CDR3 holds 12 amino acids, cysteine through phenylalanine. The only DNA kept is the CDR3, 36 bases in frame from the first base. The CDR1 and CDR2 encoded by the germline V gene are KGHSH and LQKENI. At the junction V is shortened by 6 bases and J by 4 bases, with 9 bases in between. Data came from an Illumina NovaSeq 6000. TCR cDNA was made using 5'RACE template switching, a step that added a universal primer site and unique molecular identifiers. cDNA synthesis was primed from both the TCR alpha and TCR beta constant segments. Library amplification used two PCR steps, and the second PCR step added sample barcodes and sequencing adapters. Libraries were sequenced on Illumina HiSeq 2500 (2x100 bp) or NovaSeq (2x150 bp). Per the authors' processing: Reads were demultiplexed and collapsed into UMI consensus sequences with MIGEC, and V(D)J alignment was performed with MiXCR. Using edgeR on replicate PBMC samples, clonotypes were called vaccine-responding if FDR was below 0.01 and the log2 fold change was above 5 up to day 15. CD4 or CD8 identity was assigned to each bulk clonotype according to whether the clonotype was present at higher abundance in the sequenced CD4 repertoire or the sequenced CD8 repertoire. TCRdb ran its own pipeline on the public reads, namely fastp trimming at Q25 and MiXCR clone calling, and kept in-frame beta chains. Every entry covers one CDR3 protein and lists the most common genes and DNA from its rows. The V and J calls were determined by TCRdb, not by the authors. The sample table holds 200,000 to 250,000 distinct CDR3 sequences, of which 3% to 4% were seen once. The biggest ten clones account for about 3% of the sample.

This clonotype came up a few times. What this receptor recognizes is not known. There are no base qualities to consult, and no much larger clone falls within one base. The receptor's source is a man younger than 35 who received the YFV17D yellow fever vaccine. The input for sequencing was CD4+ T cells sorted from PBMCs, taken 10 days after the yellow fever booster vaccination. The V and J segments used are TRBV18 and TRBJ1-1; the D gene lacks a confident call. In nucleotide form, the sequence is TGTGCCAGCTCGCCGGACGTCACTGAAGCTTTCTTT. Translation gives CASSPDVTEAFF.